This T cell receptor (beta chain) was captured by sequencing in a study of cytomegalovirus exposure and HLA in healthy donors. In the study overall: For the 300 to 400 genotyped donors, about 81% fell within the Caucasian-associated ancestry cluster.

Study-level results: Presence/absence comparisons presumed near-even sequencing depth among donors. Researchers had no immune exposure information except CMV serostatus available.

13 Jbeta primers and 60 Vbeta primers were used for the PCR. Profiled with immunoSEQ multiplex PCR; TCRdb holds only in-frame clones, not every one. The sample carries approximately 100,000 clones, approximately 86% recorded once. From germline, CDR1 is MGHDK and CDR2 SYGVNS. The J segment lost 2 bases and the V segment lost 8 bases, leaving 4 bases of the junction unmatched. The CDR3 totals 14 residues. Worth noting for this clone: Its antigen remains unidentified.

This sequence was found in a man aged 25-45 years in good health and CMV-seropositive. The material sequenced was PBMCs. This rearrangement joins TRBV25-1 to TRBJ2-1, with 9 bases matching TRBD2. The CDR3 DNA reads TGTGCCAGCCGAGCTAGCGGGACCTACAATGAGCAGTTCTTC. Protein sequence: CASRASGTYNEQFF.